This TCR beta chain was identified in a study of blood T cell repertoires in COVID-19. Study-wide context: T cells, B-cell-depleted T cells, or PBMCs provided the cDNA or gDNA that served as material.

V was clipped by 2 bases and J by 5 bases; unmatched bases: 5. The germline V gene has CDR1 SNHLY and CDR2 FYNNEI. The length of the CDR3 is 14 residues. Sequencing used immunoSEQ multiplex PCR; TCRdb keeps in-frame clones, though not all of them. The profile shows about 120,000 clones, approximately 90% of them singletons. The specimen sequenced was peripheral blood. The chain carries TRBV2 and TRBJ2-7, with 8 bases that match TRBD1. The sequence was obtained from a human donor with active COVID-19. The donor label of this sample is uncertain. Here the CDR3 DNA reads TGTGCCAGCAGTGAAACCCGGACAGGGAACGAGCAGTACTTC. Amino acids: CASSETRTGNEQYF.